This TCR beta chain was observed in a study of beta chain features in type 1 diabetes. cDNA synthesis used the whole RNA isolate, giving expressed TCRB sequences. Sequencing was performed with immunoSEQ multiplex PCR; in TCRdb, only in-frame clones are kept and a portion is missing. This sample has 400,000 or so clones, with roughly 12% found just once. General study points: A moderate, significant TCRB CDR3 shortening appeared in type 1 diabetes across four CD4+ subsets.

The CDR3 spans 15 residues. J gave up 3 bases and V 6 bases, and 10 bases lay outside the gene matches. Germline V gene lookup returns CDR1 LNHNV and CDR2 YYDKDF (reference sequence). Every donor had blood drawn once into heparin, roughly 120 mL on average. A sort by CD45RO/CCR7/CD25/CD127/CD95/CD27 yielded CD4+ naive, central memory, regulatory and stem cell-like memory cells. This clone was observed a few times. What it binds is not known. The TCR originated in a woman in her late teens or twenties with type 1 diabetes. The sample was naive CD4+ T cells from blood. The chain employs TRBV15 and TRBJ2-7; 8 nucleotides align to TRBD1. The CDR3 nucleotides are TGTGCCACCAGTCTAATGGACAGGGTCAGCTACGAGCAGTACTTC. This translates into CATSLMDRVSYEQYF. Using reference TRBV15 and TRBJ2-7 for the parts outside the CDR3, the full variable domain is DAMVIQNPRYQVTQFGKPVTLSCSQTLNHNVMYWYQQKSSQAPKLLFHYYDKDFNNEADTPDNFQSRRPNTSFCFLDIRSPGLGDTAMYLCATSLMDRVSYEQYFGPGTRLTVT.